The 32 T cell receptor beta chains listed next were all sequenced from one sample in a study of cytomegalovirus exposure and HLA in healthy donors. The PCR used 60 Vbeta and 13 Jbeta primers. Assay: immunoSEQ multiplex PCR; the TCRdb copy retains only in-frame clones and omits some. Of approximately 74,000 clones listed, about 82% were seen once; the top ten hold roughly 2.9%. The sample consisted of PBMCs. The origin of the receptors is a woman in her 30s in good health and CMV-seronegative.

The chain employs TRBV28 and TRBJ1-1; D remains unclear. The CDR3 length is 15 residues. Germline CDR1 and CDR2: MDHEN and SYDVKM. The V and J ends lost 4 bases and 5 bases respectively, with 17 bases between them. The CDR3 region is CASSSDDRRDTEAFF. Written as DNA, the CDR3 is TGTGCCAGCAGTTCCGACGATCGGCGGGATACTGAAGCTTTCTTT.

The genes are TRBV5-8 and TRBJ2-5; 8 bases match TRBD1. CDR3 length: 16 amino acids. After removal of 3 bases from V and 4 bases from J, the junction contained 11 bases not matched to a gene. Germline CDR1 is SGHTS and CDR2 is YDEGEE. The CDR3 loop reads CASSWRTGLIRETQYF. The DNA for the CDR3 is TGTGCCAGCAGCTGGAGGACAGGGTTGATTCGAGAGACCCAGTACTTC.

The chain joins TRBV2 to TRBJ1-1; 9 nucleotides align to TRBD1. With V trimmed by 9 bases and J by 5 bases, 10 bases remained unmatched. The germline gives CDR1 SNHLY, CDR2 FYNNEI. The CDR3 consists of 14 residues. The CDR3 nucleotides are TGTGCCAGGGACAACAGGGGGCTGGAAACTGAAGCTTTCTTT. As protein: CARDNRGLETEAFF.

The chain uses TRBV30 and TRBJ1-5, with TRBD1 identical over 8 bases. CDR1 and CDR2 from the germline V gene are GTSNPN and SVGIG (reference sequence). This CDR3 has 17 amino acids. J lost 5 bases, V lost 0 bases, and 12 bases had no gene match. Here the CDR3 DNA reads TGTGCCTGGAGTGTAAGTAGGACAGGGCCTTTCGATCAGCCCCAGCATTTT. This encodes CAWSVSRTGPFDQPQHF. The complete variable domain, with remaining parts taken from reference TRBV30 and TRBJ1-5, reads SQTIHQWPATLVQPVGSPLSLECTVEGTSNPNLYWYRQAAGRGLQLLFYSVGIGQISSEVPQNLSASRPQDRQFILSSKKLLLSDSGFYLCAWSVSRTGPFDQPQHFGDGTRLSIL.

This CDR3 is CASSSGQDSYNEQFF. The CDR3 bases are TGTGCCAGCAGCTCAGGACAGGACTCCTACAATGAGCAGTTCTTC. The V gene is TRBV5-8, the J gene TRBJ2-1; 7 bases align to TRBD1. The V segment lost 3 bases and the J segment 0 bases; nucleotides outside the gene matches: 3. The CDR3 sequence is 15 residues long. The germline V gene has CDR1 SGHTS and CDR2 YDEGEE.

The chain links TRBV10-3 to TRBJ2-1, with a tentative D call TRBD1 (5 bases). Trimming removed 4 bases from V and 8 bases from J, with 21 bases in between. The CDR3 sequence is 16 residues long. CDR1 and CDR2 from the germline V gene are ENHRY and SYGVKD. The CDR3 spells CAISGFIGARGDEQFF. The CDR3 nucleotides read TGTGCCATCAGTGGGTTCATTGGGGCGCGCGGTGATGAGCAGTTCTTC.

The rearrangement joins TRBV5-4 to TRBJ1-1, with a weak D call TRBD1 (5 bases). The CDR3 consists of 15 residues. Trimming removed 1 base from V and 5 bases from J, with 15 bases in between. CDR1 is SGHNT, CDR2 YYREEE, per germline (reference sequence). CDR3 nucleotides: TGTGCCAGCAGCTTGAGGGGAAGGGGTCAAACTGAAGCTTTCTTT. Translation: CASSLRGRGQTEAFF.

The chain combines TRBV5-1 with TRBJ1-2, with D perhaps matching TRBD1 (6 bases). With 4 bases removed from V and 0 bases from J, the gap between germline ends came to 19 bases. The germline V gene encodes CDR1 SGHRS and CDR2 YFSETQ. The CDR3 totals 17 residues. The CDR3 loop reads CASSTHRGAVSNYGYTF. CDR3 sequence (DNA): TGCGCCAGCAGCACTCACCGGGGGGCAGTCTCTAACTATGGCTACACCTTC.

This rearrangement joins TRBV30 to TRBJ2-3; 8 bases line up with TRBD2. Trimming removed 0 bases from V and 6 bases from J; junction bases left unmatched: 14. The CDR3 consists of 17 residues. Germline CDR1 and CDR2: GTSNPN and SVGIG (reference sequence). CDR3 DNA: TGTGCCTGGAGTGTTCCCGAAGTAGCGGGGTGGATGGATACGCAGTATTTT. Translation gives CAWSVPEVAGWMDTQYF.

This rearrangement joins TRBV5-4 to TRBJ2-5, with 7 bases aligning to TRBD1. Trimming removed 3 bases from V and 5 bases from J; junction bases left unmatched: 13. Germline V gene data show CDR1 as SGHNT and CDR2 as YYREEE (reference sequence). The CDR3 contains 16 residues. The CDR3 loop reads CASSSRTGSVGETQYF. DNA for the CDR3: TGTGCCAGCAGCTCCCGGACAGGATCCGTCGGGGAGACCCAGTACTTC.

CDR3 in amino acids: CASSPDRGNTEAFF. In DNA form, the CDR3 reads TGTGCCAGCAGTCCGGACAGGGGGAACACTGAAGCTTTCTTT. V gene TRBV6-1 combines with J gene TRBJ1-1; 9 nucleotides line up with TRBD1. The CDR3 loop spans 14 amino acids. V trimming: 5 bases; J trimming: 1 base; junction bases outside the gene matches: 2. The germline V gene has CDR1 MNHNS and CDR2 SASEGT.

J is TRBJ2-1 and V is TRBV6-4; 7 bases align to TRBD1. Looked up from germline, CDR1 is MRHNA and CDR2 is SNTAGT. The CDR3 covers 14 residues. The J segment lost 4 bases and the V segment lost 4 bases, leaving 4 bases of the junction unmatched. CDR3 sequence (DNA): TGTGCCAGCAGTGCACAGACAGGGTACAATGAGCAGTTCTTC. Its protein product is CASSAQTGYNEQFF.

The genes are TRBV4-1 and TRBJ2-1; possible D gene TRBD1, 5 bases. The ends were cut back, 2 bases at V and 2 bases at J, with 10 bases in the middle. Germline assignment: CDR1 MGHRA and CDR2 YSYEKL. This CDR3 contains 15 residues. The CDR3 protein is CASSQLGLPYNEQFF. The CDR3 DNA is TGCGCCAGCAGCCAATTGGGGCTCCCCTACAATGAGCAGTTCTTC.

This chain connects TRBV19 to TRBJ2-5; D is undetermined. This CDR3 spans 10 amino acids. The germline V gene encodes CDR1 LNHDA and CDR2 SQIVND (reference sequence). V dropped 8 bases and J dropped 7 bases, with 8 bases sitting between them. This chain's CDR3 is CASAGGTQYF. The CDR3 DNA follows: TGTGCCAGTGCCGGTGGGACCCAGTACTTC.

The genes are TRBV5-1 and TRBJ2-7, with 9 positions matching TRBD2. Germline V gene data show CDR1 as SGHRS and CDR2 as YFSETQ. CDR3 length: 15 amino acids. V shed 0 bases, J shed 3 bases, and the junction held 4 bases outside the gene matches. The CDR3 sequence: CASSLGGTSHYEQYF. The CDR3 bases are TGCGCCAGCAGCTTGGGGGGGACTAGCCACTACGAGCAGTACTTC.

The table lists this clone with a few counts. This chain uses TRBV11-2 with TRBJ1-1; TRBD1 aligns across 9 bases. The CDR3 totals 15 residues. The germline V gene encodes CDR1 SGHAT and CDR2 FQNNGV. The V gene end was trimmed by 5 bases and the J gene end by 4 bases; junction bases not matched to a gene: 8. CDR3 region: CASSLKGTGPTEAFF. CDR3 sequence (DNA): TGTGCCAGCAGCCTCAAGGGGACAGGGCCCACTGAAGCTTTCTTT.

V is TRBV6-6 and J is TRBJ1-1; D might be TRBD1 (5 bases). The CDR3 spans 13 residues. V lost 4 bases and J lost 6, with 12 bases in between. The germline gives CDR1 MNHNY, CDR2 SVGAGI (reference sequence). This chain's CDR3 is CASSWESGAEAFF. For the CDR3, the DNA is TGTGCCAGCAGTTGGGAGTCGGGGGCTGAAGCTTTCTTT.

This rearrangement joins TRBV11-2 to TRBJ1-4; D remains unclear. This CDR3 comprises 14 residues. V lost 2 bases and J lost 6, with 10 bases in between. Germline CDR1 is SGHAT and CDR2 is FQNNGV. CDR3 region: CASSLTGDYEKLFF. CDR3 nucleotide sequence: TGTGCCAGCAGCTTAACGGGAGATTATGAAAAACTGTTTTTT.

The chain has TRBV19 and TRBJ1-4; maybe TRBD1 (6 bases). CDR1 is LNHDA, CDR2 SQIVND, per germline (reference sequence). The CDR3 extends over 17 amino acids. Deletions cut 3 bases from V and 0 bases from J, with 14 bases between. The CDR3 sequence: CASSIPVNRATNEKLFF. The CDR3 nucleotides are TGTGCCAGTAGTATCCCCGTCAACAGGGCAACTAATGAAAAACTGTTTTTT. The full variable domain, rest sourced from reference TRBV19 and TRBJ1-4, is DGGITQSPKYLFRKEGQNVTLSCEQNLNHDAMYWYRQDPGQGLRLIYYSQIVNDFQKGDIAEGYSVSREKKESFPLTVTSAQKNPTAFYLCASSIPVNRATNEKLFFGSGTQLSVL.

The rearrangement joins TRBV14 to TRBJ2-1; TRBD2 might be the D (7 bases). The V gene lost 0 bases and the J gene lost 7 bases, with 13 bases spanning the gap. CDR1 is SGHDN and CDR2 is FVKESK in the germline V gene. The CDR3 is 15 residues long. CDR3 in DNA: TGTGCCAGCAGCCAAGAGATAGGGGGGGGTAATGAGCAGTTCTTC. It yields the protein CASSQEIGGGNEQFF.

The chain employs TRBV6-1 and TRBJ1-1, with TRBD1 identical over 8 bases. Germline V gene lookup returns CDR1 MNHNS and CDR2 SASEGT. The J segment lost 5 bases and the V segment lost 0 bases, leaving 8 bases of the junction unmatched. This CDR3 has 16 residues. CDR3 sequence reads: CASSEAFGQGGTEAFF. The DNA of the CDR3 is TGTGCCAGCAGTGAAGCGTTTGGACAGGGTGGAACTGAAGCTTTCTTT.

The chain uses TRBV28 and TRBJ1-1, with 9 bases identical to TRBD1. The trim removed 7 bases at V and 5 bases at J, leaving 8 bases unmatched. CDR3 size: 14 residues. Germline values: CDR1 MDHEN, CDR2 SYDVKM. The CDR3 coding sequence is TGTGCCAGCACGAACAGGGGGCAGGGAACTGAAGCTTTCTTT. Protein product: CASTNRGQGTEAFF. Using reference TRBV28 and TRBJ1-1 for the parts outside the CDR3, the full variable domain is DVKVTQSSRYLVKRTGEKVFLECVQDMDHENMFWYRQDPGLGLRLIYFSYDVKMKEKGDIPEGYSVSREKKERFSLILESASTNQTSMYLCASTNRGQGTEAFFGQGTRLTVV.

This chain joins TRBV30 and TRBJ1-2; TRBD1 might be the D (5 bases). The CDR3 consists of 13 residues. Germline V CDR1 and CDR2: GTSNPN, SVGIG (reference sequence). Between the trimmed V and J ends, which lost 0 bases and 14 bases, there was a span of 19 bases. The CDR3 coding sequence is TGTGCCTGGAGTGTACTCCCCAGGGAGGGAGCAACCTTC. Its protein is CAWSVLPREGATF.

This clone was counted a single time. This chain links TRBV18 with TRBJ1-1; the D is unclear. The V end lost 1 base, the J end lost 5 bases, and 8 bases lay between the germline ends. The germline V gene encodes CDR1 KGHSH and CDR2 LQKENI. This CDR3 is 13 amino acids long. The CDR3 DNA reads as TGTGCCAGCTCACCACTTCGCCAGACTGAAGCTTTCTTT. It translates to CASSPLRQTEAFF.

This chain connects TRBV5-1 to TRBJ2-1; 10 nucleotides match TRBD2. CDR3 length: 15 amino acids. Germline values: CDR1 SGHRS, CDR2 YFSETQ. With V trimmed by 4 bases and J by 2 bases, 3 bases remained unmatched. For the CDR3, the DNA is TGCGCCAGCAGCGAGGGACTAGCGCCCTACAATGAGCAGTTCTTC. This codes for CASSEGLAPYNEQFF.

The V and J genes are TRBV18 and TRBJ1-2; D is unresolved. The V gene lost 3 bases and the J gene lost 13 bases, with 12 bases spanning the gap. Germline V gives CDR1 KGHSH, CDR2 LQKENI. The CDR3 has 11 amino acids. The CDR3 reads CASSPKGGSTF. The CDR3, as DNA: TGTGCCAGCTCACCTAAGGGAGGGAGCACCTTC.

The rearrangement joins TRBV18 to TRBJ1-2; 9 bases are a match to TRBD1. J was trimmed by 4 bases and V by 4 bases; bases with no gene match: 7. This CDR3 region has 15 residues. Germline V gene data show CDR1 as KGHSH and CDR2 as LQKENI. CDR3 in amino acids: CASSRPGTGTYGYTF. The DNA for the CDR3 is TGTGCCAGCTCACGCCCCGGGACAGGGACCTATGGCTACACCTTC.

The V call is TRBV6-5, the J call TRBJ1-5, with D possibly being TRBD1 (5 bases). V was cut by 0 bases and J by 3 bases, with 9 bases left in between. Germline values: CDR1 MNHEY, CDR2 SVGAGI. CDR3 size: 15 residues. The CDR3 nucleotides read TGTGCCAGCAGTTACTCATCAGGGAACAATCAGCCCCAGCATTTT. This encodes CASSYSSGNNQPQHF.

This clone has a handful of counts. This sequence joins TRBV11-3 and TRBJ2-5; 8 bases match TRBD2. CDR3 length: 17 amino acids. The V segment lost 1 base and the J segment 5 bases; nucleotides outside the gene matches: 12. Per the germline V gene, CDR1 is SGHNT and CDR2 is YENEEA. CDR3: CASSLGKTSVPQETQYF. The CDR3 nucleotides read TGTGCCAGCAGCTTAGGGAAGACTAGCGTTCCCCAGGAGACCCAGTACTTC.

This sequence joins TRBV5-1 and TRBJ2-7, with D possibly TRBD2 on 5 matching bases. The CDR3 has 14 amino acids. Germline V gene lookup returns CDR1 SGHRS and CDR2 YFSETQ. V lost 7 bases and J 5 bases, leaving 19 bases between the germline ends. The CDR3 DNA sequence: TGCGCCAGCGGCGTCCGAGACTACTTAGACGAGCAGTACTTC. Protein sequence: CASGVRDYLDEQYF.

The gene calls are TRBV19 and TRBJ2-3, with D possibly being TRBD2 (8 bases). V lost 10 bases to trimming and J lost 1 base, with 18 bases between them. The CDR3 is 15 residues long. CDR1 LNHDA and CDR2 SQIVND come from the germline V gene (reference sequence). CDR3 nucleotides: TGTGCCACAGGGGGTAGTAGCGGGGGCACAGATACGCAGTATTTT. Protein: CATGGSSGGTDTQYF.

The V and J genes are TRBV11-2 and TRBJ2-5; 7 bases fit TRBD1. The assigned J gene may be wrong: the sequence end matches TRBJ2-7 better. This CDR3 comprises 14 residues. From germline, CDR1 is SGHAT and CDR2 FQNNGV. CDR3 loop: CASSPGQVSYEQYF. DNA of the CDR3: TGTGCCAGCAGCCCCGGACAGGTCTCCTACGAGCAGTACTTC.